The clone carrying this T cell receptor (beta chain) was detected only once. This sample was taken from a study of blood T cell repertoires in COVID-19. One Seattle source followed patients from active infection through their disease course. Germline V gene data show CDR1 as SGHAT and CDR2 as FQNNGV. The CDR3 covers 15 residues. V dropped 0 bases and J dropped 2; count of bases not matched to a gene: 4. Original processing notes: Reference gene primer amplification in the assay estimated nucleated cell counts. Sequenced by immunoSEQ multiplex PCR; TCRdb stores in-frame clones only, minus some. Clone size and V and J calls were adopted from that table, with D and trimming inferred from the DNA. The table records 300,000 to 400,000 clones, more than 75% of them present only once.

Sequenced material: peripheral blood. The receptor was derived from a woman between 50 and 59 years old with COVID-19, enrolled during active disease. This chain links TRBV11-2 with TRBJ2-7; TRBD2 matches at 7 bases. CDR3 DNA sequence: TGTGCCAGCAGCTTAGATGTGCGGGAGCCCTACGAGCAGTACTTC. This codes for CASSLDVREPYEQYF.